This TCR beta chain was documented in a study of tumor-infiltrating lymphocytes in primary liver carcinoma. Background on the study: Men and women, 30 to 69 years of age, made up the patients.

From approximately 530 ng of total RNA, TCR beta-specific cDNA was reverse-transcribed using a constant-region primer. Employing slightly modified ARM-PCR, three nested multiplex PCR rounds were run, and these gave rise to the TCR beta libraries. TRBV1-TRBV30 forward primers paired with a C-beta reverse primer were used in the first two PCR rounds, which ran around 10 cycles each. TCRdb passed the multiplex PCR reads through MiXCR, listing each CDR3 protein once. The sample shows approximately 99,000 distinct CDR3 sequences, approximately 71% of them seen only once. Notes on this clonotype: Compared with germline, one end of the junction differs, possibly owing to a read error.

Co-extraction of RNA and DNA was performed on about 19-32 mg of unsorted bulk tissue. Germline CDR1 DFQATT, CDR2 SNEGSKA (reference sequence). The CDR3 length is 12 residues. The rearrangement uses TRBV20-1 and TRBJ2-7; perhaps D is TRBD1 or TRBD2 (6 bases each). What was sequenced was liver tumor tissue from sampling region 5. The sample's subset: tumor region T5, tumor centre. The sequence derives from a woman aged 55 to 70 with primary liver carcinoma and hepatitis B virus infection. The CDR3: CSSRGVAYEQYF. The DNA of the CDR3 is TGCAGTTCTAGGGGGGTGGCCTACGAGCAGTACTTC.